These T cell receptor beta chains were read from a single sample in a study of breast tumors, draining lymph nodes, adjacent tissues. One entry per CDR3 protein results from TCRdb running MiXCR on the multiplex PCR reads. The sample has about 270,000 distinct CDR3 sequences, about 33% seen once. Source material: axillary lymph node tissue. The receptors come from a female donor with breast cancer. Some clones in this sample may be carry-over from other donors' samples. Each CDR3 is given with its conserved first and last residue. Fields, in order: V gene, clone size, D gene, J gene, CDR3 protein, CDR3 DNA. The D gene is left open where the match is weak. Part of the rows lack a size; the others show once, few, many or a class for expanded clones.

v_gene: TRBV12-3/TRBV12-4; abundance: many; d_gene: -; j_gene: TRBJ1-5; CDR3aa: CASSLSGDSNQPQHF; CDR3nt: TGTGCCAGCAGTTTATCAGGGGATAGCAATCAGCCCCAGCATTTT
v_gene: TRBV7-6; abundance: many; d_gene: TRBD1; j_gene: TRBJ2-1; CDR3aa: CASNRDSYTSEQFF; CDR3nt: TGTGCCAGCAACCGGGACAGCTATACAAGTGAGCAGTTCTTC
v_gene: TRBV24-1; abundance: -; d_gene: -; j_gene: TRBJ2-7; CDR3aa: CATSDLQGGEQYF; CDR3nt: TGTGCCACCAGTGATTTACAGGGAGGCGAGCAGTACTTC
v_gene: TRBV29-1; abundance: -; d_gene: TRBD2; j_gene: TRBJ2-3; CDR3aa: CSQVAGAPDTQYF; CDR3nt: TGCAGCCAAGTAGCGGGAGCCCCAGATACGCAGTATTTT
v_gene: TRBV10-3; abundance: many; d_gene: TRBD2; j_gene: TRBJ2-1; CDR3aa: CAISESLAGVRYEQFF; CDR3nt: TGTGCCATCAGTGAGTCACTAGCGGGAGTTCGGTATGAGCAGTTCTTC
v_gene: TRBV19; abundance: many; d_gene: TRBD1; j_gene: TRBJ2-6; CDR3aa: CASGGQAGSGANVLTF; CDR3nt: TGTGCCAGTGGGGGACAGGCGGGCTCTGGGGCCAACGTCCTGACTTTC
v_gene: TRBV30; abundance: many; d_gene: TRBD1; j_gene: TRBJ1-4; CDR3aa: CAWDRGMATNEKLFF; CDR3nt: TGTGCCTGGGACAGGGGAATGGCAACTAATGAAAAACTGTTTTTT
v_gene: TRBV25-1; abundance: many; d_gene: -; j_gene: TRBJ1-4; CDR3aa: CASSEAEGRVGEKLFF; CDR3nt: TGTGCCAGCAGTGAGGCCGAGGGTCGGGTGGGTGAAAAACTGTTTTTT
v_gene: TRBV5-4; abundance: many; d_gene: -; j_gene: TRBJ2-1; CDR3aa: CASSIRTVEQFF; CDR3nt: TGTGCCAGCAGCATAAGGACAGTGGAGCAGTTCTTC
v_gene: TRBV29-1; abundance: -; d_gene: -; j_gene: TRBJ2-7; CDR3aa: CSVAGSSYEQYF; CDR3nt: TGCAGCGTAGCCGGGAGCTCCTACGAGCAGTACTTC
v_gene: TRBV20-1; abundance: many; d_gene: -; j_gene: TRBJ2-6; CDR3aa: CSATSSGANVLTF; CDR3nt: TGCAGTGCTACCTCCTCTGGGGCCAACGTCCTGACTTTC
v_gene: TRBV12-3/TRBV12-4; abundance: many; d_gene: TRBD2; j_gene: TRBJ2-1; CDR3aa: CASSLDTSGADEQFF; CDR3nt: TGTGCCAGCAGTTTAGATACTAGCGGGGCGGATGAGCAGTTCTTC